Below, 18 T cell receptor beta chains from the same sample are listed, as sequenced in a study of CXCR3-negative and CXCR3-positive naive CD8 T cells. The antigens for these receptors are not known. 5' RACE that incorporated UMI labels was used to prepare the TRB cDNA libraries. TCRdb reprocessed the 5' RACE reads and reports one entry per CDR3 protein, with no DNA. The sample totals some 120,000 distinct CDR3 sequences. Study observations and caveats: In CXCR3-positive naive cells, the TRB CDR3s were more hydrophobic than in CXCR3-negative naive cells.

Source material: naive CXCR3+ CD8+ T cells from blood. Subset: CD45RO-CCR7+CD27+CD95- naive CD8+ T cells expressing CXCR3 (TNR3+). Receptor source: a human donor in good health. Some clones in this sample may be carry-over from other donors' samples.

The chain links TRBV28 to TRBJ1-1. Germline assignment: CDR1 MDHEN and CDR2 SYDVKM. This CDR3 is 12 amino acids long. This CDR3 is CASSQMNTEAFF. The full variable domain, completed using reference TRBV28 and TRBJ1-1, is DVKVTQSSRYLVKRTGEKVFLECVQDMDHENMFWYRQDPGLGLRLIYFSYDVKMKEKGDIPEGYSVSREKKERFSLILESASTNQTSMYLCASSQMNTEAFFGQGTRLTVV.

This chain connects TRBV27 to TRBJ1-5. Germline CDR1 reads MNHEY; CDR2 reads SMNVEV (reference sequence). This CDR3 region has 12 residues. This CDR3 is CASRGSNQPQHF.

V gene TRBV6-2 or TRBV6-3 combines with J gene TRBJ2-7; checking the TCRdb D call of TRBD1 is not possible without DNA. The CDR3 runs 13 residues. Germline-derived CDR1 and CDR2 are MNHEY and SVGEGT. CDR3: CASRNGDGYEQYF.

The V and J genes are TRBV27 and TRBJ2-5; as DNA is missing, the TRBD2 call by TCRdb cannot be tested. The CDR3 sequence is 14 residues long. Germline CDR1 MNHEY, CDR2 SMNVEV (reference sequence). The CDR3 sequence is CASSSGLAKETQYF.

The chain joins TRBV19 to TRBJ2-1; TCRdb reports TRBD2, a call that lacks DNA to check it against. From germline, CDR1 is LNHDA and CDR2 SQIVND (reference sequence). This CDR3 comprises 15 residues. CDR3 loop: CASSVAGDYYNEQFF.

This sequence joins TRBV20-1 and TRBJ2-7; lacking DNA, the TRBD1 call made by TCRdb goes unchecked. This CDR3 is 12 amino acids long. The germline gives CDR1 DFQATT, CDR2 SNEGSKA (reference sequence). The CDR3 region is CSARLDRGEQYF.

The chain uses TRBV7-7 and TRBJ2-5; TCRdb picks TRBD2, but there is no DNA to check that call. The CDR3 loop spans 18 amino acids. Germline lookup yields CDR1 SSHAT and CDR2 FNYEAQ (reference sequence). The CDR3 loop reads CASSPNPPPAGLKETQYF.

This chain uses TRBV27 with TRBJ1-2; TCRdb proposes TRBD1, but this gene call is untestable without DNA. CDR3 length: 15 residues. Germline CDR1 reads MNHEY; CDR2 reads SMNVEV (reference sequence). The CDR3 is CASSGWDSNTYGYTF.

The chain employs TRBV4-3 and TRBJ2-2; without DNA, the TCRdb call of TRBD1 cannot be checked. Germline CDR1 reads LGHNA; CDR2 reads YSLEER. The CDR3 is 15 amino acids. The CDR3 spells CASSQDRYTGGELFF.

The J gene is TRBJ2-3, the V gene TRBV29-1; checking the TCRdb D call of TRBD1 is not possible without DNA. The germline V gene encodes CDR1 SQVTM and CDR2 ANQGSEA. CDR3 length: 14 residues. The CDR3: CSVERTGDGDTQYF.

The CDR3 spells CASSLLHPGNQPQHF. V gene TRBV28 combines with J gene TRBJ1-5. The CDR3 is 15 residues long. Germline V gene sequence: CDR1 MDHEN, CDR2 SYDVKM.

J is TRBJ2-7 and V is TRBV2. The CDR3 loop spans 13 amino acids. Germline CDR1 reads SNHLY; CDR2 reads FYNNEI. CDR3 protein: CASSEVGGYEQYF.

This chain joins TRBV14 and TRBJ2-7; the TCRdb call, TRBD2, lacks DNA for checking. The CDR3 sequence is 13 residues long. Germline V gene sequence: CDR1 SGHDN, CDR2 FVKESK. This CDR3 reads CASSTGPWGEQYF.

V and J are TRBV6-2 or TRBV6-3 and TRBJ2-7; TCRdb names TRBD1, which stays unverified in the absence of DNA. Germline assignment: CDR1 MNHEY and CDR2 SVGEGT. The length of the CDR3 is 13 residues. This chain's CDR3 is CASSSGNGDEQYF.

The chain combines TRBV19 with TRBJ2-1; there is no DNA to check the TCRdb D call of TRBD1. CDR3 length: 15 residues. Germline V gene sequence: CDR1 LNHDA, CDR2 SQIVND (reference sequence). The CDR3 protein is CASSIDRGGHNEQFF.

The chain has TRBV5-1 and TRBJ2-7; the TRBD1 assignment by TCRdb is unverifiable without DNA. This CDR3 region has 14 residues. Per the germline V gene, CDR1 is SGHRS and CDR2 is YFSETQ. CDR3 loop: CASSLEGGLDEQYF.

The chain has TRBV27 and TRBJ2-3. Germline V lookup: CDR1 MNHEY, CDR2 SMNVEV (reference sequence). The CDR3 is made up of 12 amino acids. The CDR3 region is CASSRGTDTQYF.

This chain connects TRBV27 to TRBJ1-1. This CDR3 contains 12 residues. CDR1 MNHEY and CDR2 SMNVEV come from the germline V gene (reference sequence). CDR3 sequence: CASSSSHTEAFF.